These 18 T cell receptor beta chains originate from one sample sequenced in a study of OX40 agonist ivuxolimab in advanced cancers. The method was immunoSEQ multiplex PCR; TCRdb's version includes in-frame clones alone and lacks a portion of them. The sample includes 40,000 or so clones, roughly 90% of them seen just once. The starting material was CD4+ or CD8+ T cells sorted from blood, obtained in a trial of the OX40 agonist ivuxolimab. These receptors all come from an adult with an advanced solid tumor such as melanoma, head and neck, liver or kidney cancer.

The rearrangement uses TRBV12-5 and TRBJ2-2, with a possible D match to TRBD2 (7 bases). Germline V CDR1 and CDR2: LGHNT, FRNRAP. The CDR3 runs 15 residues. Trimming took off 2 bases at V and 4 bases at J, with 11 bases between the two ends. The CDR3 reads CASGLRGAGTGELFF. The CDR3 region has the DNA TGTGCTAGTGGTTTGCGGGGGGCGGGCACCGGGGAGCTGTTTTTT.

The V call is TRBV27, the J call TRBJ1-6; TRBD1 agrees at 7 bases. The V segment lost 6 bases and the J segment 11 bases; nucleotides outside the gene matches: 4. Germline CDR1 MNHEY, CDR2 SMNVEV (reference sequence). The CDR3 consists of 12 residues. CDR3 nucleotide sequence: TGTGCCAGCAGGGCAGGGGGAACACCCCTCCACTTT. As protein: CASRAGGTPLHF.

The gene calls are TRBV6-5 and TRBJ2-5; tentatively, D is TRBD2 (6 bases). CDR1 and CDR2 (germline): MNHEY, SVGAGI. CDR3 size: 14 residues. Between the trimmed V and J ends, which lost 6 bases and 4 bases, there was a span of 15 bases. For the CDR3, the DNA is TGTGCCAGCAGCCCCGTGGGGGGTAGAGAGACCCAGTACTTC. Translated: CASSPVGGRETQYF.

The J gene is TRBJ2-5, the V gene TRBV29-1, with D tentatively TRBD1 (7 bases). CDR1 is SQVTM, CDR2 ANQGSEA, per germline. The V end lost 5 bases, the J end lost 5 bases, and 15 bases lay between the germline ends. The CDR3 has 13 residues. Here the CDR3 reads CSVLEGAKETQYF. In DNA form, the CDR3 reads TGCAGCGTTCTGGAGGGGGCGAAGGAGACCCAGTACTTC.

V is TRBV9 and J is TRBJ2-7, with D possibly matching TRBD1 (6 bases). Germline V gene lookup returns CDR1 SGDLS and CDR2 YYNGEE. This CDR3 contains 15 residues. The V end was cut by 0 bases, the J end by 3 bases, with 13 bases between. CDR3 in DNA: TGTGCCAGCAGCGTAGATGGACAGCCTAACTACGAGCAGTACTTC. Its protein is CASSVDGQPNYEQYF. Supplemented by reference TRBV9 and TRBJ2-7, the full variable domain reads DSGVTQTPKHLITATGQRVTLRCSPRSGDLSVYWYQQSLDQGLQFLIQYYNGEERAKGNILERFSAQQFPDLHSELNLSSLELGDSALYFCASSVDGQPNYEQYFGPGTRLTVT.

The CDR3 is CASRAGSQQADTQYF. DNA for the CDR3: TGTGCCAGCAGGGCGGGAAGTCAACAGGCAGATACGCAGTATTTT. This sequence joins TRBV2 and TRBJ2-3; D might be TRBD2 (6 bases). Germline CDR1 SNHLY, CDR2 FYNNEI. Trimming cost V 6 bases and J 4 bases, with 17 bases left between them. The CDR3 consists of 15 residues.

The rearrangement uses TRBV19 and TRBJ1-2, with TRBD1 matching 8 bases. The CDR3 runs 14 residues. CDR1 and CDR2 from the germline V gene are LNHDA and SQIVND (reference sequence). The ends lost 3 bases at V and 4 bases at J; junction bases unmatched: 4. CDR3 nucleotides: TGTGCCAGTAGTATTTCAACAGGGGGCTATGGCTACACCTTC. This sequence encodes CASSISTGGYGYTF.

The rearrangement links TRBV27 to TRBJ1-1; 7 bases match TRBD1. The trim removed 0 bases at V and 7 bases at J, leaving 11 bases unmatched. The CDR3 sequence is 16 residues long. CDR1 and CDR2 (germline): MNHEY, SMNVEV (reference sequence). CDR3 sequence (DNA): TGTGCCAGCAGTTTATCTAAGGGGGCGTGGGGGGGTGAAGCTTTCTTT. Protein product: CASSLSKGAWGGEAFF.

This clone was counted only a few times. The gene calls are TRBV11-2 and TRBJ1-5; D is uncertain. Looked up from germline, CDR1 is SGHAT and CDR2 is FQNNGV. The germline V and J ends were trimmed by 11 bases and 6 bases, with 14 bases remaining between them. This CDR3 is built from 12 residues. CDR3 sequence reads: CAPALMGQPQHF. In DNA form, the CDR3 reads TGTGCCCCGGCACTGATGGGTCAGCCCCAGCATTTT.

This clone occurred once. The chain employs TRBV7-2 and TRBJ1-5, with unresolved D. Trimming stripped 2 bases from V and 3 bases from J, with 11 bases between. Germline CDR1 SGHTA, CDR2 FQGNSA. The CDR3 consists of 15 residues. CDR3 nucleotides: TGTGCCAGCAGCTTATCCCAGGTAAACAATCAGCCCCAGCATTTT. Translation gives CASSLSQVNNQPQHF.

The V gene is TRBV27, the J gene TRBJ2-7; D may correspond to TRBD1 or TRBD2 (6 bases each). In germline, CDR1 is MNHEY, CDR2 SMNVEV (reference sequence). This CDR3 region has 15 residues. The germline V and J ends were trimmed by 10 bases and 5 bases, with 24 bases remaining between them. Here the CDR3 DNA reads TGTGCCACTTCAAACGGGGGCGCAGGTTGGAACGAGCAGTACGTC. Translating it yields CATSNGGAGWNEQYV.

This clone was recorded only once. The chain is built from TRBV7-2 and TRBJ2-3; D perhaps matches TRBD2 (7 bases). V gave up 2 bases and J gave up 5 bases, with 14 bases separating them. The CDR3 contains 15 residues. Germline-derived CDR1 and CDR2 are SGHTA and FQGNSA. CDR3 region: CASSLTGGRGDTQYF. The DNA of the CDR3 is TGTGCCAGCAGCTTAACGGGGGGCCGGGGAGATACGCAGTATTTT.

This clone was detected once. The rearrangement links TRBV27 to TRBJ1-4, with D unclear. V gave up 8 bases and J gave up 2 bases, with 9 bases separating them. The germline V gene encodes CDR1 MNHEY and CDR2 SMNVEV (reference sequence). The CDR3 is 13 residues long. The CDR3, as DNA: TGTGCCAGCCGCCCTTCCACTAATGAAAAACTGTTTTTT. This gives the protein CASRPSTNEKLFF.

V is TRBV5-5 and J is TRBJ1-5; D may be TRBD1 (5 bases). Trimming left V 0 bases short and J 7 bases short, with 11 bases between. Germline V CDR1 and CDR2: SGHKS, YYEKEE (reference sequence). The CDR3 consists of 14 residues. The CDR3 DNA follows: TGTGCCAGCAGCTTGGGGGCAGGGAACCAGCCCCAGCATTTT. Its protein product is CASSLGAGNQPQHF.

A few counts support this clone. V is TRBV27 and J is TRBJ2-2; possibly TRBD1 or TRBD2 for D (5 bases each). The germline CDR1 and CDR2 sequences are MNHEY and SMNVEV (reference sequence). V dropped 8 bases and J dropped 3 bases, with 13 bases sitting between them. This CDR3 is 14 amino acids long. The DNA of the CDR3 is TGTGCCAGCTCTGACGAGGGACACACCGGGGAGCTGTTTTTT. This gives the protein CASSDEGHTGELFF.

Comments on this clone: The junction differs from germline at one of its ends, possibly a read error. The V gene is TRBV2, the J gene TRBJ2-4; D call uncertain. CDR1 and CDR2 from the germline V gene are SNHLY and FYNNEI. The CDR3 extends over 11 amino acids. CDR3 sequence (DNA): TGTGCCAGCTGTGACGCGAGGACGGCGCTCTTC. It is translated as CASCDARTALF.

This rearrangement joins TRBV19 to TRBJ1-2, with D perhaps TRBD1 (5 bases). The germline V and J ends were trimmed by 6 bases and 10 bases, with 15 bases remaining between them. Germline values: CDR1 LNHDA, CDR2 SQIVND (reference sequence). The CDR3 totals 12 residues. CDR3 nucleotide sequence: TGTGCCAGTAGCCAGCCGGGACTTCACTACACCTTC. This gives the protein CASSQPGLHYTF.

The J gene is TRBJ2-3, the V gene TRBV6-6, with D hard to call. This CDR3 spans 13 amino acids. The germline CDR1 and CDR2 sequences are MNHNY and SVGAGI (reference sequence). V was clipped by 6 bases and J by 0 bases, with 7 bases between them. CDR3 sequence: CASSLDSTDTQYF. CDR3 DNA sequence: TGTGCCAGCAGCCTTGACAGCACAGATACGCAGTATTTT.